This T cell receptor (beta chain) is from a study of Graves' ophthalmopathy and Graves' hyperthyroidism. This clonotype was counted at least ten times. No antigen is known for it. Trimming at V came to 5 bases and at J to 5 bases, leaving 9 bases not matched to a gene. This CDR3 comprises 15 residues. RNA transcripts served as template for amplifying TCR beta CDR3 sequences. RT-PCR was first run with HTBI primers, then multiplex PCR in a second round. From the multiplex PCR reads, TCRdb called clonotypes with MiXCR, one entry per CDR3 protein. The sample gives some 170,000 distinct CDR3 sequences, under 45% of which show up once; less than 9.5% is in the top ten. Findings and limits, study-wide: Thyroid clonotypes that were expanded above 0.001 frequency mostly also appeared in blood. The 13-signature model separated ophthalmopathy from stable hyperthyroidism at around 86% sensitivity and around 81% specificity.

Certain patients, namely those with other autoimmune diseases, uncontrolled infections, pregnancy or lactation, were excluded. Patients were diagnosed from clinical symptoms, serum thyroxine, TRAb, thyroid ultrasound and orbital computed tomography. The chain links TRBV12-3 or TRBV12-4 to TRBJ2-5; TRBD1 agrees at 9 bases. The receptor's source is a young man with Graves' ophthalmopathy. Sample: peripheral blood. The CDR3 DNA follows: TGTGCCAGCAGTCTGGACAGGGGATGGGTGGAGACCCAGTACTTC. Its protein product is CASSLDRGWVETQYF.